Below, 9 T cell receptor beta chains from the same sample are listed, as sequenced in a study of Ad26.COV2.S vaccination and SARS-CoV-2 variants. The treatment was: around 19 received Ad26.COV2.S at low or high dose, single or two shots; about 5 received placebo; per-sample allocation not given. The investigators took samples on day 63 after the first vaccine or placebo injection. The assay was immunoSEQ multiplex PCR, and TCRdb's table has in-frame clones only and misses some. Here the sample spans roughly 700,000 clones, 70% to 90% being singletons. This material consisted of peripheral blood, taken in a trial of Ad26.COV2.S vaccine versus placebo. Receptors originate from a person aged 18-60 years who received the Ad26.COV2.S COVID-19 vaccine or a placebo.

This rearrangement joins TRBV5-1 to TRBJ2-7; weak D call: TRBD2 (5 bases). This CDR3 region has 12 residues. The V end lost 4 bases, the J end lost 6 bases, and 11 bases lay between the germline ends. The germline V gene has CDR1 SGHRS and CDR2 YFSETQ. CDR3 DNA: TGCGCCAGCAGCCCACGGGGTGGCGAGCAGTACTTC. Residues: CASSPRGGEQYF.

The gene calls are TRBV24-1 and TRBJ2-5; D is ambiguous. V was clipped by 4 bases and J by 3 bases, with 8 bases between them. The germline gives CDR1 KGHDR, CDR2 SFDVKD. The CDR3 has 13 amino acids. CDR3 in DNA: TGTGCCACCAGTGACGAGAAAGAAGAGACCCAGTACTTC. Encoded protein: CATSDEKEETQYF.

This clone was counted a few times. The chain links TRBV3-1 (or the pseudogene TRBV3-2) to TRBJ2-7; D unresolved. The CDR3 length is 13 residues. The V end lost 3 bases, the J end lost 2 bases, and 8 bases lay between the germline ends. From germline, CDR1 is LGHDT and CDR2 YNNKEL (reference sequence). The CDR3 is CASSQIQAYEQYF. For the CDR3, the DNA is TGTGCCAGCAGCCAGATCCAGGCCTACGAGCAGTACTTC.

The V call is TRBV3-1 (or the pseudogene TRBV3-2), the J call TRBJ2-7; D possibly corresponds to TRBD1 (6 bases). This CDR3 has 13 amino acids. Trimming took 3 bases from V and 5 from J, leaving 11 bases between them. Per germline, CDR1 LGHDT and CDR2 YNNKEL (reference sequence). Written as DNA, the CDR3 is TGTGCCAGCAGCCAGTACAGGGATCACGAGCAGTACTTC. Its protein is CASSQYRDHEQYF.

This clone appeared once. This chain joins TRBV5-1 and TRBJ1-1; weak D call: TRBD1 (5 bases). The CDR3 runs to 14 residues. Looked up from germline, CDR1 is SGHRS and CDR2 is YFSETQ. Trimming cost V 0 bases and J 1 base, with 7 bases left between them. CDR3 protein: CASSLGDGNTEAFF. The DNA of the CDR3 is TGCGCCAGCAGCTTGGGGGACGGGAACACTGAAGCTTTCTTT.

The genes are TRBV12-3 or TRBV12-4 and TRBJ1-2; D may be TRBD1 (6 bases). This CDR3 is 13 amino acids long. Trimming removed 5 bases from V and 4 bases from J, with 11 bases in between. CDR3 DNA sequence: TGTGCCAGCAGTACCGGACAGAGCTATGGCTACACCTTC. Translated, it gives CASSTGQSYGYTF.

This sequence joins TRBV9 and TRBJ1-4; D is undetermined. There are 14 residues in the CDR3. CDR1 is SGDLS and CDR2 is YYNGEE in the germline V gene. Between the trimmed V and J ends, which lost 4 bases and 5 bases, there was a span of 12 bases. Here the CDR3 DNA reads TGTGCCAGCAGCCGCCGGGCCCTAAATGAAAAACTGTTTTTT. Its protein product is CASSRRALNEKLFF.

The chain employs TRBV5-1 and TRBJ1-4; tentatively, D is TRBD1 (5 bases). The CDR3 length is 14 residues. V was clipped by 0 bases and J by 8 bases, with 11 bases between them. Per germline, CDR1 SGHRS and CDR2 YFSETQ. The DNA of the CDR3 is TGCGCCAGCAGCTTGGACCCGTCAGGGGAAAAACTGTTTTTT. Translating gives CASSLDPSGEKLFF. Full variable domain (remainder filled in from reference TRBV5-1 and TRBJ1-4): KAGVTQTPRYLIKTRGQQVTLSCSPISGHRSVSWYQQTPGQGLQFLFEYFSETQRNKGNFPGRFSGRQFSNSRSEMNVSTLELGDSALYLCASSLDPSGEKLFFGSGTQLSVL.

The chain employs TRBV11-2 and TRBJ2-3; D unresolved. Germline V gene data show CDR1 as SGHAT and CDR2 as FQNNGV. The ends were cut back, 5 bases at V and 4 bases at J, with 7 bases in the middle. The CDR3 covers 12 residues. The CDR3 region is CASSKRPDTQYF. The CDR3, as DNA: TGTGCCAGCAGCAAACGGCCAGATACGCAGTATTTT.